This entry lists 18 T cell receptor beta chains sequenced from one sample in a study of blood T cell repertoires in COVID-19. TCRdb keeps only in-frame clones here, not all; method: immunoSEQ multiplex PCR. The profile shows 250,000 to 300,000 clones, roughly 89% of them singletons. Specimen: PBMCs or T cells enriched from blood (not recorded which). All receptors derive from a man aged 40-55 years who had recovered from COVID-19.

The chain uses TRBV27 and TRBJ2-3; 11 bases align to TRBD2. CDR1 MNHEY and CDR2 SMNVEV come from the germline V gene (reference sequence). V lost 4 bases, J lost 0 bases, and 3 bases stayed unmatched. This CDR3 region has 16 residues. This CDR3 is CASSYRLAGSTDTQYF. The CDR3 nucleotides are TGTGCCAGCAGTTACCGACTAGCGGGAAGCACAGATACGCAGTATTTT.

The CDR3 sequence: CASSLDRAYGYTF. The CDR3 DNA reads as TGTGCCAGCAGTCTCGACAGGGCATATGGCTACACCTTC. The rearrangement joins TRBV5-5 to TRBJ1-2; 7 bases agree with TRBD1. This CDR3 comprises 13 residues. Per germline, CDR1 SGHKS and CDR2 YYEKEE (reference sequence). After removal of 5 bases from V and 5 bases from J, the junction contained 6 bases not matched to a gene. Combining the CDR3 with reference TRBV5-5 and TRBJ1-2 gives the whole variable domain DAGVTQSPTHLIKTRGQQVTLRCSPISGHKSVSWYQQVLGQGPQFIFQYYEKEERGRGNFPDRFSARQFPNYSSELNVNALLLGDSALYLCASSLDRAYGYTFGSGTRLTVV.

The chain carries TRBV7-6 and TRBJ2-7, with 9 bases identical to TRBD1. Germline loops: CDR1 SGHVS, CDR2 FNYEAQ. V was pared by 6 bases and J by 1 base, with 7 bases of the junction left unmatched. The length of the CDR3 is 15 residues. CDR3 in DNA: TGTGCCAGCAGAAGAGGGACAGGGCGGTCCTACGAGCAGTACTTC. Protein product: CASRRGTGRSYEQYF.

The rearrangement uses TRBV20-1 and TRBJ1-2, with D tentatively TRBD1 (6 bases). The CDR3 is made up of 14 amino acids. CDR1 is DFQATT and CDR2 is SNEGSKA in the germline V gene (reference sequence). The V and J ends lost 3 bases and 4 bases respectively, with 15 bases between them. The CDR3 DNA reads TGCAGTGCTAGTTATGGACAGACGGGCTATGGCTACACCTTC. This translates into CSASYGQTGYGYTF.

The chain joins TRBV6-2 or TRBV6-3 to TRBJ2-7; D uncertain. CDR1 is MNHEY, CDR2 SVGEGT, per germline. V lost 6 bases, J lost 6 bases, and 12 bases lay in between. This CDR3 contains 12 residues. The DNA for the CDR3 is TGTGCCAGCAGCCGTTCCTACCGCGAGCAGTACTTC. Translated: CASSRSYREQYF.

The genes are TRBV5-4 and TRBJ1-1, with D unclear. The germline V gene encodes CDR1 SGHNT and CDR2 YYREEE (reference sequence). This CDR3 is built from 15 residues. Trimming took off 0 bases at V and 1 base at J, with 10 bases between the two ends. The CDR3 DNA reads TGTGCCAGCAGCTTGGTCGGAGGGCAGAACACTGAAGCTTTCTTT. Its translation: CASSLVGGQNTEAFF.

This clone was observed a single time. V gene TRBV18 combines with J gene TRBJ2-2, with D perhaps TRBD2 (5 bases). Looked up from germline, CDR1 is KGHSH and CDR2 is LQKENI. The V end was cut by 3 bases, the J end by 0 bases, with 20 bases between. The CDR3 covers 19 residues. The CDR3 region is CASSPGAFTRDPNTGELFF. In DNA, the CDR3 is TGTGCCAGCTCACCCGGCGCTTTCACTCGGGATCCGAACACCGGGGAGCTGTTTTTT.

V usage is TRBV10-3 and J usage is TRBJ1-5; weak D call: TRBD1 (5 bases). This CDR3 has 16 amino acids. Germline V CDR1 and CDR2: ENHRY, SYGVKD. V dropped 4 bases and J dropped 0 bases, with 13 bases sitting between them. In DNA, the CDR3 is TGTGCCATCAGTGGGGGCCATACTCTTAGCAATCAGCCCCAGCATTTT. It specifies CAISGGHTLSNQPQHF.

This sequence joins TRBV10-3 and TRBJ2-2, with TRBD2 identical over 8 bases. Trimming cost V 7 bases and J 6 bases; bases outside gene matches: 7. The CDR3 totals 14 residues. Germline-derived CDR1 and CDR2 are ENHRY and SYGVKD. CDR3 in amino acids: CAIKPGLDAGELFF. As DNA, the CDR3 is TGTGCCATCAAACCGGGACTAGACGCCGGGGAGCTGTTTTTT.

The DNA for the CDR3 is TGTGCCAGCAGCCAAGAGGCGGCAGGGGACGTTCTGGGTGAAAAACTGTTTTTT. This translates into CASSQEAAGDVLGEKLFF. The rearrangement links TRBV14 to TRBJ1-4, with a weak D call TRBD1 (6 bases). The CDR3 loop spans 18 amino acids. Germline V gene data show CDR1 as SGHDN and CDR2 as FVKESK. The ends were cut back, 0 bases at V and 7 bases at J, with 21 bases in the middle.

The chain employs TRBV7-3 and TRBJ2-3; TRBD1 is a possible D gene (5 bases). Germline CDR1 SGHTA, CDR2 FQGTGA. The CDR3 is made up of 15 amino acids. Deletions cut 3 bases from V and 2 bases from J, with 12 bases between. CDR3 sequence reads: CASSFYRGATDTQYF. The CDR3 region has the DNA TGTGCCAGCAGCTTTTATAGGGGTGCCACAGATACGCAGTATTTT. Drawing the rest from reference TRBV7-3 and TRBJ2-3, the complete variable domain is GAGVSQTPSNKVTEKGKYVELRCDPISGHTALYWYRQSLGQGPEFLIYFQGTGAADDSGLPNDRFFAVRPEGSVSTLKIQRTERGDSAVYLCASSFYRGATDTQYFGPGTRLTVL.

This rearrangement joins TRBV7-2 to TRBJ1-2, with D perhaps TRBD1 (5 bases). Germline CDR1 reads SGHTA; CDR2 reads FQGNSA. V shed 6 bases and J shed 4 bases, with 15 bases lying between them. CDR3 length: 14 amino acids. The CDR3 loop is CASSVQTESYGYTF. The CDR3 nucleotides are TGTGCCAGCAGTGTACAGACAGAGAGCTATGGCTACACCTTC.

CDR3 in amino acids: CASSQDPGTGFGTQYF. The CDR3 DNA follows: TGCGCCAGCAGCCAAGATCCCGGGACAGGGTTTGGGACCCAGTACTTC. V and J are TRBV4-1 and TRBJ2-5, with 9 bases fitting TRBD1. The trim removed 0 bases at V and 7 bases at J, leaving 9 bases unmatched. This CDR3 contains 16 residues. CDR1 and CDR2 (germline): MGHRA, YSYEKL.

This chain uses TRBV6-5 with TRBJ1-1; TRBD1 is a possible D gene (5 bases). The germline V gene has CDR1 MNHEY and CDR2 SVGAGI. V shed 4 bases and J shed 2 bases, with 14 bases lying between them. CDR3 length: 15 amino acids. The CDR3 region has the DNA TGTGCCAGCAGTTCTGAGACAGCAACCAACACTGAAGCTTTCTTT. Translated, it gives CASSSETATNTEAFF.

The chain couples TRBV19 to TRBJ2-3, with 11 bases matching TRBD1. The junction had 5 bases not matched to a gene; V was cut back by 8 bases and J by 4 bases. The V gene's germline CDR1 is LNHDA and CDR2 SQIVND (reference sequence). The CDR3 is 14 residues long. This CDR3 reads CASADRGRADTQYF. For the CDR3, the DNA is TGTGCCAGTGCGGACAGGGGGCGAGCAGATACGCAGTATTTT. The variable domain in full, completed from reference TRBV19 and TRBJ2-3, reads DGGITQSPKYLFRKEGQNVTLSCEQNLNHDAMYWYRQDPGQGLRLIYYSQIVNDFQKGDIAEGYSVSREKKESFPLTVTSAQKNPTAFYLCASADRGRADTQYFGPGTRLTVL.

The chain joins TRBV6-2 or TRBV6-3 to TRBJ2-1; TRBD1 matches at 12 bases. V was clipped by 4 bases and J by 7 bases; unmatched bases: 11. Germline V gene data show CDR1 as MNHEY and CDR2 as SVGEGT. The CDR3 is 17 amino acids. The CDR3 protein is CASSFRGTGGKKNEQFF. The CDR3 DNA is TGTGCCAGCAGTTTCAGGGGGACAGGGGGCAAGAAAAATGAGCAGTTCTTC.

The chain employs TRBV6-2 or TRBV6-3 and TRBJ1-2; D remains ambiguous. CDR3 length: 17 residues. In germline, CDR1 is MNHEY, CDR2 SVGEGT. V shed 6 bases and J shed 0 bases, with 20 bases lying between them. The CDR3 DNA reads TGTGCCAGCAGCCCTCTGCGGGCAGAAAATACTAACTATGGCTACACCTTC. Translated, it gives CASSPLRAENTNYGYTF.

V is TRBV7-8 and J is TRBJ2-7; 9 bases agree with TRBD2. The CDR3 is 15 residues long. Germline V gene data show CDR1 as SGHVS and CDR2 as FQNEAQ. With V trimmed by 5 bases and J by 1 base, 6 bases remained unmatched. DNA for the CDR3: TGTGCCAGCAGCAGACTAGCGGAGCTATCCTACGAGCAGTACTTC. Translation gives CASSRLAELSYEQYF.